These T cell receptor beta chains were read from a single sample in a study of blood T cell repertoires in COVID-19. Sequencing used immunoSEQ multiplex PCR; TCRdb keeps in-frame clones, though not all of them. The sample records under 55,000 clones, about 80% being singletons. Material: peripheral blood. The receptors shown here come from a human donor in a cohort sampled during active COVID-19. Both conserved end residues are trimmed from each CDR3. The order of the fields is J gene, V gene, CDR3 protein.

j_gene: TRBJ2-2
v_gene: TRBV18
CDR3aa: ASSPLRDMAGELF

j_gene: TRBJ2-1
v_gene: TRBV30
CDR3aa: AWSSSGSTQF

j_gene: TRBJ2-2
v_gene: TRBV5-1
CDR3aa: ASSLAQGTGELF

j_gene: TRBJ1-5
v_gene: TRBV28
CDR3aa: ASSFGGSGGNQPQH

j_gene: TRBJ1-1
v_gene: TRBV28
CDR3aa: ASTTKGQGNTEAF

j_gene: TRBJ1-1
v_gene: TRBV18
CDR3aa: ASSWRDGNTEAF

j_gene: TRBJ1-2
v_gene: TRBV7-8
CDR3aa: ASSLGTGNGYT

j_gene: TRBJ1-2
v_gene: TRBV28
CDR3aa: ASTRPGTGETFT

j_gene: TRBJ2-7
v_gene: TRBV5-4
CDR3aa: ASSLDPGLRPHEQY

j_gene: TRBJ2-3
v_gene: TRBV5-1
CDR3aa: ASSDLQQDTQY

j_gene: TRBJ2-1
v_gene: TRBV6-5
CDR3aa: ASRTGASGTDEQF

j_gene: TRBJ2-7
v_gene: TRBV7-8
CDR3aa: ASSLGRRRGTYEQY

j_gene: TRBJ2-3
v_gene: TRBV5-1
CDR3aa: ASSKGDRETDTQY

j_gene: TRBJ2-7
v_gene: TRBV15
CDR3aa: ATSRVGAGASYEQY

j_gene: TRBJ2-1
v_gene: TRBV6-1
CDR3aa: ASSEGGTPYNEQF

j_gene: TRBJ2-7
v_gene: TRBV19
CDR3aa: ASSIDGTSGGSYEQY